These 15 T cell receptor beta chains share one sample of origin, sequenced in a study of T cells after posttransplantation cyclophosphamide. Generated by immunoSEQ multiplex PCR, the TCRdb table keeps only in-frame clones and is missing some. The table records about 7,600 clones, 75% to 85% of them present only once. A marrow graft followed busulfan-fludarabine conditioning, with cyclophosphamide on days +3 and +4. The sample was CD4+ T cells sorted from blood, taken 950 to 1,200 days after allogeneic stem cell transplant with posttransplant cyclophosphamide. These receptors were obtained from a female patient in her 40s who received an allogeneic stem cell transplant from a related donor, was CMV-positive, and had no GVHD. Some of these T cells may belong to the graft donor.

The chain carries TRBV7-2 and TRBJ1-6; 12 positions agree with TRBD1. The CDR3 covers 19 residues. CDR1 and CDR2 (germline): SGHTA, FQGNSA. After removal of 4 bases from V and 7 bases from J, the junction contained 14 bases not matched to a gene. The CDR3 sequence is CASSSRWGTGGSGNSPLHF. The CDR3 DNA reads TGTGCCAGCAGCTCCCGGTGGGGGACAGGGGGCTCGGGGAATTCACCCCTCCACTTT.

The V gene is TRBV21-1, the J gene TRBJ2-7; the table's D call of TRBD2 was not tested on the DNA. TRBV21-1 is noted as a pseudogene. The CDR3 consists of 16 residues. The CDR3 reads CASSKPKGLAGNEQYF. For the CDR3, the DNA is TGTGCCAGCAGCAAGCCCAAGGGCCTAGCGGGGAACGAGCAGTACTTC.

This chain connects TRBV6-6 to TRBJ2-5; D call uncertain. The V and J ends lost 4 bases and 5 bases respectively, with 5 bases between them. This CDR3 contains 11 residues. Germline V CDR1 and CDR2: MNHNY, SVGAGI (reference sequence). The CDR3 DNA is TGTGCCAGCAGTTTCGGGGAGACCCAGTACTTC. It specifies CASSFGETQYF.

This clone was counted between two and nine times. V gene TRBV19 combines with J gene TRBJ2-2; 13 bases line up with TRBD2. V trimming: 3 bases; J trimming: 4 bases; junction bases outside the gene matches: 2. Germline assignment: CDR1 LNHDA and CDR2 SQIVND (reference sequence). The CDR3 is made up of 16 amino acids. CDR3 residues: CASSMGLAGITGELFF. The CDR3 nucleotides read TGTGCCAGTAGTATGGGACTAGCGGGGATCACCGGGGAGCTGTTTTTT.

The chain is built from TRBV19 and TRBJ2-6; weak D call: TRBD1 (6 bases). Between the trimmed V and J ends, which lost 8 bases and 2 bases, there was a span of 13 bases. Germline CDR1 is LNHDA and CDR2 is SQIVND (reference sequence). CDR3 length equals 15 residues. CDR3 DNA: TGTGCCAGTGGACACAGGGTTACTGGGGCCAACGTCCTGACTTTC. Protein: CASGHRVTGANVLTF.

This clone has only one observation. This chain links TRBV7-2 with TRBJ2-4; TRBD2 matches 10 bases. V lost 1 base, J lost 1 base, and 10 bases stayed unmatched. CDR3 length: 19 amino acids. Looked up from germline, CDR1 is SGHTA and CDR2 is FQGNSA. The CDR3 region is CASSLVLGLAGDAKNIQYF. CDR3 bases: TGTGCCAGCAGCTTAGTACTAGGTCTAGCGGGGGACGCCAAAAACATTCAGTACTTC. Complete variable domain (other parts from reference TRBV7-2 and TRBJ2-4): GAGVSQSPSNKVTEKGKDVELRCDPISGHTALYWYRQSLGQGLEFLIYFQGNSAPDKSGLPSDRFSAERTGGSVSTLTIQRTQQEDSAVYLCASSLVLGLAGDAKNIQYFGAGTRLSVL.

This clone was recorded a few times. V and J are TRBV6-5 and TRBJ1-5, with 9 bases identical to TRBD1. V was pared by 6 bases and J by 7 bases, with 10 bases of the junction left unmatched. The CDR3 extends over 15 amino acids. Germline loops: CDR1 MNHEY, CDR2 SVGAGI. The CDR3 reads CASRGGQGFEQPQHF. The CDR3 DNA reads TGTGCCAGCAGGGGGGGACAGGGTTTCGAACAGCCCCAGCATTTT.

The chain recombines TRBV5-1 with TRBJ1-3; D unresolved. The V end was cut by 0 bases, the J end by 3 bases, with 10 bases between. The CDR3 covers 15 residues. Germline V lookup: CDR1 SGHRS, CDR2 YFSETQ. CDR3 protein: CASSLAIGSGNTIYF. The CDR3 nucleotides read TGCGCCAGCAGCTTGGCGATAGGGAGTGGAAACACCATATATTTT.

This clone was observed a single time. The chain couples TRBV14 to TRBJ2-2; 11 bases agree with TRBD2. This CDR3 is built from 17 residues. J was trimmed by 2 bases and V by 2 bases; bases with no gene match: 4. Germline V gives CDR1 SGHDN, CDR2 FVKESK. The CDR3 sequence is CASSQRLAGINTGELFF. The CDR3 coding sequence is TGTGCCAGCAGCCAAAGACTAGCGGGGATAAACACCGGGGAGCTGTTTTTT.

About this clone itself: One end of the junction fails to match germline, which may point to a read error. CDR3 region: CASSWGGQPGDTF. CDR3 nucleotides: TGTGCCAGCAGCTGGGGCGGACAGCCTGGCGACACCTTC. The V gene is TRBV5-4, the J gene TRBJ1-2; weak D call: TRBD1 (6 bases). The CDR3 runs 13 residues. Looked up from germline, CDR1 is SGHNT and CDR2 is YYREEE (reference sequence). The whole variable domain, remainder taken from reference TRBV5-4 and TRBJ1-2, is ETGVTQSPTHLIKTRGQQVTLRCSSQSGHNTVSWYQQALGQGPQFIFQYYREEENGRGNFPPRFSGLQFPNYSSELNVNALELDDSALYLCASSWGGQPGDTFGSGTRLTVV.

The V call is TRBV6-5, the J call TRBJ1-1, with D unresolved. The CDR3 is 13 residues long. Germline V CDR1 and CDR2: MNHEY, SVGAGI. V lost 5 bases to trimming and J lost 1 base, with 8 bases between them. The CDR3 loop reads CASSMAANTEAFF. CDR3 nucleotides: TGTGCCAGCAGTATGGCGGCGAACACTGAAGCTTTCTTT.

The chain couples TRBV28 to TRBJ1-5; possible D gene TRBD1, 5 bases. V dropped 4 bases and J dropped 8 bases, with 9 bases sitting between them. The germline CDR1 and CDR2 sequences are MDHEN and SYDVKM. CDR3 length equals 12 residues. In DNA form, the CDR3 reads TGTGCCAGCAGTTCCTTAGGGGAGCCCCAGCATTTT. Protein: CASSSLGEPQHF.

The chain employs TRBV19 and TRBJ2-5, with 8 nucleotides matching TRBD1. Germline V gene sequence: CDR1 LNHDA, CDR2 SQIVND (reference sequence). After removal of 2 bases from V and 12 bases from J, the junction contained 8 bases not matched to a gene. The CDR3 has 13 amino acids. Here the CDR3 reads CASSIRQGTEEYF. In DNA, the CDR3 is TGTGCCAGTAGTATAAGACAGGGGACAGAGGAGTACTTC.

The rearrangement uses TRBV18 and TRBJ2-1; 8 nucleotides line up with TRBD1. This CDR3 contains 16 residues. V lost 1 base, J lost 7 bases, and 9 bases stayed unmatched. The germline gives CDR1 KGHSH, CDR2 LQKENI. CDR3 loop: CASSPRQGAGENEQFF. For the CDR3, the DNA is TGTGCCAGCTCACCACGGCAGGGGGCCGGGGAAAATGAGCAGTTCTTC.

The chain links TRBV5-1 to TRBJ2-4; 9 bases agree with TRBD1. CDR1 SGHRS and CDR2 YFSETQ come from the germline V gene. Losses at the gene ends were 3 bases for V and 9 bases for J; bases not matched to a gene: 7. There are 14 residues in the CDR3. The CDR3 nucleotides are TGCGCCAGCAGCTACGGGACAGGGAGGCTCATTCAGTACTTC. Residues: CASSYGTGRLIQYF.